This T cell receptor beta chain derives from a study of patients and donors after allogeneic stem cell transplantation. The CDR3 runs 13 residues. V was clipped by 0 bases and J by 11 bases, with 13 bases between them. Germline V gene sequence: CDR1 SGHTA, CDR2 FQGNSA. TCRdb independently ran MiXCR on the RT-PCR reads; one entry per CDR3 protein. This sample has over 65,000 distinct CDR3 sequences; less than 30% occur once, and the top ten carry 26%. The chain employs TRBV7-2 and TRBJ1-1; D is possibly TRBD1 (6 bases). This receptor was identified in a human donor who was either an allogeneic HSCT recipient or a stem cell or donor lymphocyte infusion donor (not recorded which). It is not recorded whose cells these are; they may come from a transplant donor. Specimen: blood, either unsorted or a sorted T cell fraction (not recorded which). The CDR3 nucleotides are TGTGCCAGCAGCTTAGCCAGACAGGTAGAGGCTTTCTTT. It specifies CASSLARQVEAFF.